This TCR beta chain was captured by sequencing in a study of cytomegalovirus exposure and HLA in healthy donors. Study findings and constraints: Cytomegalovirus-associated status was assigned to fewer than 200 TCR beta chains.

V lost 1 base and J lost 10, with 11 bases in between. CDR1 and CDR2 from the germline V gene are SGHNT and YENEEA. There are 13 residues in the CDR3. The count of this clone is one. Its antigen is unidentified. It was with 60 Vbeta and 13 Jbeta primers that the PCR ran. TCRdb's copy holds only in-frame clones and misses some; the assay was immunoSEQ multiplex PCR. The sample includes roughly 200,000 clones, about 83% of them seen just once. The gene calls are TRBV11-3 and TRBJ2-1; weak D call: TRBD1 (5 bases). The source is a female donor in good health and CMV-seronegative. Sequencing used PBMCs. The CDR3: CASSLGRSGEQFF. DNA for the CDR3: TGTGCCAGCAGCTTAGGCCGATCAGGGGAGCAGTTCTTC.